This TCR beta chain came from a study of beta chain features in type 1 diabetes. Sorting that relied on CD45RO/CCR7/CD25/CD127/CD95/CD27 yielded CD4+ naive, central memory, regulatory and stem cell-like memory cells. Without exception, sorted populations had purity beyond 98%. Expressed TCRB transcripts were sequenced because the isolated RNA had all been reverse transcribed beforehand. Using immunoSEQ multiplex PCR, the repertoire was profiled, and TCRdb retains in-frame clones only, with some absent. The table lists 200,000 to 300,000 clones, approximately 70% of them singletons. The clonotype originates from a man aged 25-45 years in good health. Sample: naive CD4+ T cells from blood.

CDR3 in amino acids: CAWSDLTGLFTDTQYF. As DNA, the CDR3 is TGTGCCTGGAGTGATTTAACAGGGTTATTCACAGATACGCAGTATTTT. The rearrangement links TRBV30 to TRBJ2-3, with D tentatively TRBD1 (6 bases). The CDR3 extends over 16 amino acids. Trimming shortened V by 1 base and J by 2 bases, and 16 bases separated the two germline ends. The germline V gene encodes CDR1 GTSNPN and CDR2 SVGIG (reference sequence). Together with reference TRBV30 and TRBJ2-3, the CDR3 gives the full variable domain: SQTIHQWPATLVQPVGSPLSLECTVEGTSNPNLYWYRQAAGRGLQLLFYSVGIGQISSEVPQNLSASRPQDRQFILSSKKLLLSDSGFYLCAWSDLTGLFTDTQYFGPGTRLTVL.